This paragraph covers one T cell receptor (beta chain) sequence. Antigen: not known. The time point: week 5, during vaccination. Vaccination comprised doses that each held 300 ug of mutant IDH1 20-mer peptide, plus topical imiquimod. There were new WHO grade 3 or 4 astrocytomas in the donors, and these were IDH1-mutant and ATRX-lost. Only in-frame clones appear in the TCRdb table, and some are missing; sequencing was by immunoSEQ multiplex PCR. This sample has 50,000 to 55,000 clones; around 78% occur once, and the top ten carry about 5.2%. The sample belongs to a study of a mutant IDH1 vaccine in newly diagnosed glioma. The receptor was derived from a man aged 50 or older with glioma. The input for sequencing was PBMCs, taken from a glioma patient whose treatment included an IDH1 peptide vaccine.

CDR3 nucleotide sequence: TGTGCCAGCAGCTTAGCTAGACCTAGCGGCTCCTACGAGCAGTACTTC. Protein sequence: CASSLARPSGSYEQYF. The gene calls are TRBV7-8 and TRBJ2-7, with 7 bases aligning to TRBD2. Germline CDR1 and CDR2: SGHVS and FQNEAQ. The CDR3 extends over 16 amino acids. V dropped 0 bases and J dropped 0; count of bases not matched to a gene: 5.